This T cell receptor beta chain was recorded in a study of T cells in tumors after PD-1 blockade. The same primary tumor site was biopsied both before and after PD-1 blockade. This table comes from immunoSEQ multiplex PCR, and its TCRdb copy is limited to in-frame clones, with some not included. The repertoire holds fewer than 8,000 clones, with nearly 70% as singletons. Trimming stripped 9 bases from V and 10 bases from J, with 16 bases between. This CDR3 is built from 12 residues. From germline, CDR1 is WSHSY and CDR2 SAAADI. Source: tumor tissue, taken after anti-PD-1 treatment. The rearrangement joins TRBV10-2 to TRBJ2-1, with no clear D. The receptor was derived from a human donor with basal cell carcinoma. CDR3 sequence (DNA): TGCGCCAGGGGAACTAAGGGTTACGAGCAGTTCTTC. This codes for CARGTKGYEQFF.